The next 20 T cell receptor beta chains were all read from a single sample in a study of T cells after yellow fever vaccination. MiXCR was run by TCRdb on the 5' RACE reads, yielding one entry per CDR3 protein. The table records approximately 610,000 distinct CDR3 sequences, less than 20% of them present only once. The material was PBMCs, obtained around 5 days after the first yellow fever vaccination. The receptors were sampled from a man between 18 and 29 years old who received the YFV17D yellow fever vaccine.

CDR3 nucleotide sequence: TGTGCCAGCTCACCAGGGGTAGCGTCCAAAAACATTCAGTACTTC. Translating gives CASSPGVASKNIQYF. The J gene is TRBJ2-4, the V gene TRBV18; D perhaps matches TRBD2 (5 bases). Germline CDR1 reads KGHSH; CDR2 reads LQKENI. The CDR3 covers 15 residues. V lost 2 bases, J lost 2 bases, and 10 bases lay in between.

The chain couples TRBV7-9 to TRBJ1-2; no clear D gene. The CDR3 totals 12 residues. Trimming took off 3 bases at V and 6 bases at J, with 8 bases between the two ends. The V gene's germline CDR1 is SEHNR and CDR2 FQNEAQ (reference sequence). CDR3 protein: CASSLREDGYTF. CDR3 coding DNA: TGTGCCAGCAGCTTGAGAGAGGATGGCTACACCTTC.

In its sample, this clonotype was seen a few times. The rearrangement joins TRBV27 to TRBJ2-1; 7 bases align to TRBD1. The CDR3 covers 14 residues. V lost 8 bases and J lost 6; bases outside the gene matches: 10. CDR1 and CDR2 (germline): MNHEY, SMNVEV (reference sequence). The CDR3 DNA reads as TGTGCCAGCTCTGACTTCTACAGGGGCAATGAGCAGTTCTTC. Its protein is CASSDFYRGNEQFF.

This clonotype was observed at least ten times. V gene TRBV20-1 combines with J gene TRBJ2-5, with a possible D match to TRBD1 (6 bases). The CDR3 loop spans 13 amino acids. V was pared by 6 bases and J by 5 bases, with 16 bases between. CDR1 and CDR2 from the germline V gene are DFQATT and SNEGSKA (reference sequence). This chain's CDR3 is CSAGASGAETQYF. CDR3 sequence (DNA): TGCAGTGCGGGGGCTAGTGGGGCCGAGACCCAGTACTTC.

This sequence joins TRBV10-1 and TRBJ2-1; D is possibly TRBD2 (5 bases). Germline CDR1 WNHNN, CDR2 SYGVQD (reference sequence). The CDR3 has 14 residues. Trimming stripped 2 bases from V and 1 base from J, with 6 bases between. The CDR3 loop is CASSESGSYNEQFF. The CDR3 nucleotides are TGCGCCAGCAGTGAGAGCGGATCCTACAATGAGCAGTTCTTC.

The gene calls are TRBV19 and TRBJ1-4, with no clear D. The CDR3 totals 15 residues. Looked up from germline, CDR1 is LNHDA and CDR2 is SQIVND (reference sequence). V dropped 1 base and J dropped 3 bases, with 9 bases sitting between them. CDR3 in amino acids: CASSIARRANEKLFF. Written as DNA, the CDR3 is TGTGCCAGTAGTATAGCACGGCGAGCTAATGAAAAACTGTTTTTT.

This clonotype has more than one count but fewer than ten. The rearrangement joins TRBV9 to TRBJ1-3; D unresolved. V was pared by 0 bases and J by 0 bases, with 1 base between. Germline V gene sequence: CDR1 SGDLS, CDR2 YYNGEE. This CDR3 region has 13 residues. The CDR3 DNA follows: TGTGCCAGCAGCGTAGACTCTGGAAACACCATATATTTT. Translation gives CASSVDSGNTIYF.

This clonotype was detected only a few times. The rearrangement joins TRBV7-9 to TRBJ2-3; D may be TRBD2 (6 bases). The V end was cut by 5 bases, the J end by 4 bases, with 19 bases between. The CDR3 has 16 amino acids. Germline V gene data show CDR1 as SEHNR and CDR2 as FQNEAQ (reference sequence). The CDR3 region is CASSRDPGGVPDTQYF. The DNA of the CDR3 is TGTGCCAGCAGCCGCGACCCCGGCGGGGTTCCAGATACGCAGTATTTT.

This clonotype was seen only once. The V call is TRBV6-2 or TRBV6-3, the J call TRBJ2-7, with 9 positions matching TRBD1. The CDR3 has 15 residues. V was pared by 5 bases and J by 0 bases, with 5 bases of the junction left unmatched. The germline gives CDR1 MNHEY, CDR2 SVGEGT. As DNA, the CDR3 is TGTGCCAGCAGTATGTCGACAGGGGGCTCCTACGAGCAGTACGTC. It translates to CASSMSTGGSYEQYV.

This clonotype was observed a few times. This chain connects TRBV9 to TRBJ2-6; D possibly uses TRBD1 or TRBD2 (5 bases each). CDR1 SGDLS and CDR2 YYNGEE come from the germline V gene. The CDR3 runs to 17 residues. V lost 3 bases and J 0 bases, leaving 13 bases between the germline ends. The CDR3 DNA reads TGTGCCAGCAGCGCCGGGACGGGAACCTCTGGGGCCAACGTCCTGACTTTC. Translating gives CASSAGTGTSGANVLTF.

This rearrangement joins TRBV29-1 to TRBJ2-1; TRBD1 matches 7 bases. Germline V CDR1 and CDR2: SQVTM, ANQGSEA. V shed 3 bases, J shed 9 bases, and the junction held 11 bases outside the gene matches. The CDR3 is 14 residues long. The CDR3 sequence: CSVDRQGNHIEQFF. In DNA, the CDR3 is TGCAGCGTTGACCGACAGGGAAACCACATTGAGCAGTTCTTC.

This clonotype was counted between two and nine times. The genes are TRBV7-9 and TRBJ2-7; 7 bases are shared with TRBD1. Germline V gene sequence: CDR1 SEHNR, CDR2 FQNEAQ (reference sequence). J was trimmed by 3 bases and V by 5 bases; bases with no gene match: 7. The CDR3 spans 14 residues. In nucleotides, the CDR3 is TGTGCCAGCAGCCCCGAAACAGGGGACTACGAGCAGTACGTC. It yields the protein CASSPETGDYEQYV.

The V and J genes are TRBV7-6 and TRBJ2-2; D is perhaps TRBD2 (7 bases). The CDR3 runs to 15 residues. V lost 4 bases and J lost 6, with 15 bases in between. The germline V gene encodes CDR1 SGHVS and CDR2 FNYEAQ. CDR3 protein: CASSSQGGGAGELFF. The CDR3, as DNA: TGTGCCAGCAGCTCCCAGGGAGGGGGGGCCGGGGAGCTGTTTTTT.

This clonotype was detected only a few times. The V call is TRBV7-2, the J call TRBJ2-2; D is uncertain. V dropped 5 bases and J dropped 9 bases, with 10 bases sitting between them. Germline V gene data show CDR1 as SGHTA and CDR2 as FQGNSA. This CDR3 is built from 12 residues. The CDR3 is CASSGDDRELFF. CDR3 nucleotides: TGTGCCAGCAGCGGCGATGACAGGGAGCTGTTTTTT.

The table lists this clonotype with a few counts. The chain has TRBV5-1 and TRBJ1-1, with D unclear. CDR1 SGHRS and CDR2 YFSETQ come from the germline V gene. The CDR3 has 13 amino acids. V gave up 4 bases and J gave up 7 bases, with 14 bases separating them. The CDR3 here is CASSTDGRFEAFF. The CDR3 DNA sequence: TGCGCCAGCAGCACGGACGGTAGGTTTGAAGCTTTCTTT. Using reference TRBV5-1 and TRBJ1-1 for the parts outside the CDR3, the full variable domain is KAGVTQTPRYLIKTRGQQVTLSCSPISGHRSVSWYQQTPGQGLQFLFEYFSETQRNKGNFPGRFSGRQFSNSRSEMNVSTLELGDSALYLCASSTDGRFEAFFGQGTRLTVV.

This clonotype has more than one count but fewer than ten. This chain links TRBV5-1 with TRBJ1-2; TRBD1 aligns across 7 bases. The ends lost 4 bases at V and 4 bases at J; junction bases unmatched: 7. Germline V gives CDR1 SGHRS, CDR2 YFSETQ. CDR3 length: 14 amino acids. The CDR3 DNA reads TGCGCCAGCAGCCGGCCGGGACAGCCCTATGGCTACACCTTC. The encoded protein is CASSRPGQPYGYTF.

The chain couples TRBV7-2 to TRBJ1-1; D might be TRBD1 (6 bases). V shed 5 bases and J shed 4 bases, with 14 bases lying between them. This CDR3 spans 14 amino acids. Germline V gene data show CDR1 as SGHTA and CDR2 as FQGNSA. The chain's CDR3 is CASSLLGRGTEAFF. The DNA for the CDR3 is TGTGCCAGCAGCCTATTGGGCAGGGGCACTGAAGCTTTCTTT. The variable domain in full, with the rest retrieved from reference TRBV7-2 and TRBJ1-1, is GAGVSQSPSNKVTEKGKDVELRCDPISGHTALYWYRQSLGQGLEFLIYFQGNSAPDKSGLPSDRFSAERTGGSVSTLTIQRTQQEDSAVYLCASSLLGRGTEAFFGQGTRLTVV.

V and J are TRBV5-1 and TRBJ2-7; 9 nucleotides agree with TRBD1. Germline CDR1 and CDR2: SGHRS and YFSETQ. The CDR3 has 14 residues. The trim removed 4 bases at V and 4 bases at J, leaving 6 bases unmatched. The CDR3 sequence is CASSEGQGLYEQYF. Here the CDR3 DNA reads TGCGCCAGCAGCGAGGGACAGGGCCTGTACGAGCAGTACTTC.

The rearrangement joins TRBV6-1 to TRBJ1-1, with unresolved D. The CDR3 has 13 amino acids. V lost 4 bases and J 0 bases, leaving 6 bases between the germline ends. Germline-derived CDR1 and CDR2 are MNHNS and SASEGT. CDR3 protein: CASSGELNTEAFF. In nucleotides, the CDR3 is TGTGCCAGCAGTGGGGAATTGAACACTGAAGCTTTCTTT.

This clonotype was seen repeatedly, ten times or more. The chain has TRBV9 and TRBJ2-7; 10 bases are shared with TRBD1. From germline, CDR1 is SGDLS and CDR2 YYNGEE. The V gene end was trimmed by 6 bases and the J gene end by 4 bases; junction bases not matched to a gene: 13. The CDR3 runs 16 residues. For the CDR3, the DNA is TGTGCCAGCACCAACCGGGACAGGGGTCGCATTTACGAGCAGTACGTC. Translation gives CASTNRDRGRIYEQYV.